This T cell receptor (beta chain) was recorded in a study of T cell responses to AZD1222 COVID-19 vaccine. In regard to this clone: The antigen remains undetermined.

Study-wide findings and caveats: Targeting of unmutated variant regions was reportedly seen in nearly half of spike-specific TCRs. Spike was spanned by vaccine-associated CD4 TCRs, with dominance at 160-218 and 743-854. Repertoires were obtained solely post-peak T cell response. Spike-specific TCRs gained breadth and depth after people received two AZD1222 doses.

The CDR3 sequence is 11 residues long. Germline V gene lookup returns CDR1 DFQATT and CDR2 SNEGSKA (reference sequence). V dropped 4 bases and J dropped 8 bases, with 11 bases sitting between them. Profiling relied on immunoSEQ multiplex PCR, and the TCRdb table lists in-frame clones only, not all of them. The repertoire holds 100,000 to 150,000 clones, 70% to 90% seen once, with less than 11% in the top ten. The material sequenced was peripheral blood, taken on day 0 of AZD1222 vaccination. This receptor was identified in an adult in good health. The V and J genes are TRBV20-1 and TRBJ1-2; D is unresolved. CDR3 DNA: TGCAGTGCTATCCGAGGCGGGGGCTACACCTTC. This translates into CSAIRGGGYTF.